This T cell receptor beta chain was found in a study of CD8 T cells in Susac syndrome. Overall study results and limits: The study recognized that its TCR sequencing and HLA analysis covered a relatively small number of individuals.

Worth noting for this clonotype: The target antigen is unknown.

TEMRA cells underwent FACS enrichment and CD8+ and CD4+ T cells underwent negative isolation. Random hexamers primed reverse transcription of roughly 0.45 to 1 ug RNA. Amplification of the TCR beta CDR3 was carried out by immunoSEQ multiplex PCR, which spanned a total of 54 Vbeta and 13 Jbeta segments. From the immunoSEQ multiplex PCR reads, TCRdb called clonotypes with MiXCR, one entry per CDR3 protein. Altogether 78,000 or so distinct CDR3 sequences are present, around 96% being singletons, with the ten largest covering 0.35% to 0.4%. Germline V gene data show CDR1 as SEHNR and CDR2 as FQNEAQ (reference sequence). V lost 4 bases and J lost 8, with 17 bases in between. This CDR3 contains 14 residues.

This chain joins TRBV7-9 and TRBJ2-5; the D gene could be TRBD1 or TRBD2 (5 bases each). This receptor was taken from a human donor with multiple sclerosis. The sequencing sample was made of CD8+ T cells from PBMCs. In DNA, the CDR3 is TGTGCCAGCAGCTCTCCGAGGGGTAACCTCACCCAGTACTTC. Translation gives CASSSPRGNLTQYF.